The clone carrying this T cell receptor beta chain has a handful of counts. This entry comes from a study of CD8+ T cells in alopecia areata. The length of the CDR3 is 15 residues. Germline loops: CDR1 SGHVS, CDR2 FNYEAQ. The ends lost 5 bases at V and 0 bases at J; junction bases unmatched: 5. Sequencing relied on a cDNA template that was reverse transcribed from extracted RNA. Profiling relied on immunoSEQ multiplex PCR, and the TCRdb table lists in-frame clones only, not all of them. The sample holds 150,000 or so clones, 40% to 65% seen once. Source: CD8+ T cells sorted from blood, taken at week 0. The receptor's source is a human donor with alopecia areata. The chain joins TRBV7-6 to TRBJ1-1, with 8 positions matching TRBD1. CDR3 residues: CASSQDRDMNTEAFF. In nucleotides, the CDR3 is TGTGCCAGCAGCCAGGACAGGGACATGAACACTGAAGCTTTCTTT.